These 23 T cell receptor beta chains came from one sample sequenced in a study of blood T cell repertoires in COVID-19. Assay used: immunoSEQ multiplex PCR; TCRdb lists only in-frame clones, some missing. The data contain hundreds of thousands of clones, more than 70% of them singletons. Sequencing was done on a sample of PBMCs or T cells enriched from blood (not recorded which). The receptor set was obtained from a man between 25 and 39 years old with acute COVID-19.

The CDR3: CASSQEDRGYGYTF. The CDR3 DNA follows: TGTGCCAGCAGCCAAGAGGACAGGGGCTATGGCTACACCTTC. The chain joins TRBV4-2 to TRBJ1-2; 9 nucleotides match TRBD1. Germline V gene lookup returns CDR1 LGHNA and CDR2 YNFKEQ. This CDR3 comprises 14 residues. Germline trimming cut 0 bases from V and 4 bases from J; bases unmatched to any gene: 0.

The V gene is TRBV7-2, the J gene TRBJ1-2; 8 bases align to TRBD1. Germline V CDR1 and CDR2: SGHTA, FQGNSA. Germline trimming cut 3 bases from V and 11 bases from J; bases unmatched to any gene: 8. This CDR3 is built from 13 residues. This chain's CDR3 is CASSFRDRPVYTF. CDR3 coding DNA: TGTGCCAGCAGCTTCCGGGACAGGCCGGTATACACCTTC.

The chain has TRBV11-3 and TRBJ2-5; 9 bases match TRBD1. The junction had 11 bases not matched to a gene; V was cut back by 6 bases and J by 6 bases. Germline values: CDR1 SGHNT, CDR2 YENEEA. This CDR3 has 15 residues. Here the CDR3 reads CASRTGGSVVQTQYF. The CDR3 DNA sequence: TGTGCCAGCAGGACAGGGGGATCTGTGGTACAGACCCAGTACTTC.

Here the CDR3 DNA reads TGTGCCAGCAGCCTTGGACAGGGGGCGAGAAATTCACCCCTCCACTTT. Its translation: CASSLGQGARNSPLHF. V usage is TRBV3-1 (or the pseudogene TRBV3-2) and J usage is TRBJ1-6, with 11 bases identical to TRBD1. The germline gives CDR1 LGHDT, CDR2 YNNKEL (reference sequence). Trimming at V came to 4 bases and at J to 7 bases, leaving 6 bases not matched to a gene. The CDR3 is 16 amino acids.

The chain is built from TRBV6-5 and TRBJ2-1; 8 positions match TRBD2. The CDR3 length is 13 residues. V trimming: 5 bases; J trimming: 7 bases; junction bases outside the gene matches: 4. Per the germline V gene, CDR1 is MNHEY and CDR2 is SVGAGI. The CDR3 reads CASSPGLVNEQFF. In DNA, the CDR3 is TGTGCCAGCAGTCCGGGACTAGTAAATGAGCAGTTCTTC.

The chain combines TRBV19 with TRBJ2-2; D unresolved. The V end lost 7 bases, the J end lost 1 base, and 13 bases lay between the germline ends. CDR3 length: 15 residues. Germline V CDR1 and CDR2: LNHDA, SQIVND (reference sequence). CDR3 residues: CASKETFRNTGELFF. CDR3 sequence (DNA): TGTGCCAGTAAAGAAACATTTCGGAACACCGGGGAGCTGTTTTTT.

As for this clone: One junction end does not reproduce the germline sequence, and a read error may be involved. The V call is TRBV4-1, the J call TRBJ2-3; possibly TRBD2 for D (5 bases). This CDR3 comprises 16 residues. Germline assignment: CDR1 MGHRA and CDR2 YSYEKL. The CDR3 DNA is TGCGCCAGCAGACAAGAAACTAAGCGGAGCACAGATACGCAGTATTTT. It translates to CASRQETKRSTDTQYF.

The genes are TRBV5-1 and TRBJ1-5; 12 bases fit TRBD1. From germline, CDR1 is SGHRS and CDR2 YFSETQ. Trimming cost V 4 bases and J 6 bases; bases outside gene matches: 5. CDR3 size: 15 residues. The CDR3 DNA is TGCGCCAGCAGCCCTGGGACAGGGGGCACTCAGCCCCAGCATTTT. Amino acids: CASSPGTGGTQPQHF.

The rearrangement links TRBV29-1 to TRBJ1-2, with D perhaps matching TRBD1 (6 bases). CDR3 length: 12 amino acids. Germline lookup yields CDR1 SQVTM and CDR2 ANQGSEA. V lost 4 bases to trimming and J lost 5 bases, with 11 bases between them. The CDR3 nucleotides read TGCAGCGTTGGGCGCCAGGGGTATGGCTACACCTTC. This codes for CSVGRQGYGYTF.

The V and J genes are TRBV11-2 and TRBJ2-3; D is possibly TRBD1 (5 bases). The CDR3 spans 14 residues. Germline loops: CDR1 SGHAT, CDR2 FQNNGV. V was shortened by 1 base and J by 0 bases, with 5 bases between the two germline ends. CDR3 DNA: TGTGCCAGCAGCTTAGGACAGAGCACAGATACGCAGTATTTT. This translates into CASSLGQSTDTQYF.

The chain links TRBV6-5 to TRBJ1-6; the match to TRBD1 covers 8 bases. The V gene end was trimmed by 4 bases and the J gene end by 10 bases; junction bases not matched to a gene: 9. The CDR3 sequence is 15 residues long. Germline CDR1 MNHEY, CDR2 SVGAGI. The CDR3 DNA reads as TGTGCCAGCAGTTTAACCGACAGGGGACACTCACCCCTCCACTTT. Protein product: CASSLTDRGHSPLHF.

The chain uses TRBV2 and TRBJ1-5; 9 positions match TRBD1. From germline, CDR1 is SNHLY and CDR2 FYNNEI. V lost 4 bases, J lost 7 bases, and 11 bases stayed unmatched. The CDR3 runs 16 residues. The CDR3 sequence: CASSATPGTGNQPQHF. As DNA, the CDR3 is TGTGCCAGCAGTGCAACCCCCGGGACAGGGAACCAGCCCCAGCATTTT.

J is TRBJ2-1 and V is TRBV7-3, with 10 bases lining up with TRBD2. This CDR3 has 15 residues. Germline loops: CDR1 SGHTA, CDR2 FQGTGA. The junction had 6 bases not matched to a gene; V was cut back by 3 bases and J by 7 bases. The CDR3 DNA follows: TGTGCCAGCAGCTTTTTAGCGGGGGGCGAAAATGAGCAGTTCTTC. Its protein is CASSFLAGGENEQFF. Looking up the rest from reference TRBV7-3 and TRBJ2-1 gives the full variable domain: GAGVSQTPSNKVTEKGKYVELRCDPISGHTALYWYRQSLGQGPEFLIYFQGTGAADDSGLPNDRFFAVRPEGSVSTLKIQRTERGDSAVYLCASSFLAGGENEQFFGPGTRLTVL.

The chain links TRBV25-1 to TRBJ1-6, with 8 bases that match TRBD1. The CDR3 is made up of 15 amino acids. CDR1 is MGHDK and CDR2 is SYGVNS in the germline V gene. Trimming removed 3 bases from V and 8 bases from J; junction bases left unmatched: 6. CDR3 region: CASSERGTGDSPLHF. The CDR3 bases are TGTGCCAGCAGTGAGAGGGGGACAGGTGATTCACCCCTCCACTTT.

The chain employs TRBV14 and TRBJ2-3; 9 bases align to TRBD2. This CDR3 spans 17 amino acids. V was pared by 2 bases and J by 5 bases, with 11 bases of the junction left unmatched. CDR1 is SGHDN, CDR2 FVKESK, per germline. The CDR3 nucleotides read TGTGCCAGCAGCCAACCCCCCGGCGGGGGGGCCTTAGATACGCAGTATTTT. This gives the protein CASSQPPGGGALDTQYF.

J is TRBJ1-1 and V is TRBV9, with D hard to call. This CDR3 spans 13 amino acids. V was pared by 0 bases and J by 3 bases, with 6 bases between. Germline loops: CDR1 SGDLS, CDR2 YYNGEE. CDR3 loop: CASSVERYTEAFF. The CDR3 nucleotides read TGTGCCAGCAGCGTAGAACGGTACACTGAAGCTTTCTTT.

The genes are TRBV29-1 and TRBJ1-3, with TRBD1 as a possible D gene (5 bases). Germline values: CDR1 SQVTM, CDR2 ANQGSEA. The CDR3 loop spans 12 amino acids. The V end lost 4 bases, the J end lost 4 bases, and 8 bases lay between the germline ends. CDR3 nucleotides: TGCAGCGTTGTGAGACAGGGAAACACCATATATTTT. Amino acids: CSVVRQGNTIYF.

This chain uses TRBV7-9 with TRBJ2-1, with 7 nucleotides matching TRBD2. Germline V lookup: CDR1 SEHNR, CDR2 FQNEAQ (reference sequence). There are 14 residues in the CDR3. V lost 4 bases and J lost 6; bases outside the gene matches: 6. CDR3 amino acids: CASSSPPGGNEQFF. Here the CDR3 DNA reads TGTGCCAGCAGCTCACCTCCGGGGGGCAATGAGCAGTTCTTC.

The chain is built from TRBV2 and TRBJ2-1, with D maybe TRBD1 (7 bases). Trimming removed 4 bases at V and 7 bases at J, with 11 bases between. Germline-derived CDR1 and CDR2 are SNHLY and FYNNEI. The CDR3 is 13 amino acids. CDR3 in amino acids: CASSGRDSNEQFF. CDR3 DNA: TGTGCCAGCAGTGGGAGGGACAGTAATGAGCAGTTCTTC.

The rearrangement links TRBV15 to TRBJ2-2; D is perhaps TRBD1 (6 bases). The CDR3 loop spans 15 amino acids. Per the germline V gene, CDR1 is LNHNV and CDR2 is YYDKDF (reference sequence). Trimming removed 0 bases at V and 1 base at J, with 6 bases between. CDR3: CATSRDRGNTGELFF. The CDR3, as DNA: TGTGCCACCAGCAGAGACAGGGGGAACACCGGGGAGCTGTTTTTT.

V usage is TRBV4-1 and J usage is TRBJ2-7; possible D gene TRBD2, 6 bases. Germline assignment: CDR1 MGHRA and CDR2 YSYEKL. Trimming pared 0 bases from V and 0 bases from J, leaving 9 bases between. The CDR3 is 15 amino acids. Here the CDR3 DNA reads TGCGCCAGCAGCCAAGATAGGCGGGGCTCCTACGAGCAGTACTTC. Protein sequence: CASSQDRRGSYEQYF.

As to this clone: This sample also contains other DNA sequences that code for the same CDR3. DNA for the CDR3: TGTGCCAGCAGACGGGGACAGGGCGTCTATGGCTACACCTTC. Amino acid sequence: CASRRGQGVYGYTF. The chain combines TRBV6-5 with TRBJ1-2; 9 bases fit TRBD1. The CDR3 consists of 14 residues. With V trimmed by 6 bases and J by 4 bases, 6 bases remained unmatched. Germline lookup yields CDR1 MNHEY and CDR2 SVGAGI.

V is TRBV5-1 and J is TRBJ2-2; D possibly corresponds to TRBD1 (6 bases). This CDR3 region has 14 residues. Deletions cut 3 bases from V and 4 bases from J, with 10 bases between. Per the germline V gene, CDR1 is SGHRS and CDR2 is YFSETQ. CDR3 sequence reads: CASSSGQLTGELFF. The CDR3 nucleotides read TGCGCCAGCAGCTCCGGACAGCTCACCGGGGAGCTGTTTTTT.